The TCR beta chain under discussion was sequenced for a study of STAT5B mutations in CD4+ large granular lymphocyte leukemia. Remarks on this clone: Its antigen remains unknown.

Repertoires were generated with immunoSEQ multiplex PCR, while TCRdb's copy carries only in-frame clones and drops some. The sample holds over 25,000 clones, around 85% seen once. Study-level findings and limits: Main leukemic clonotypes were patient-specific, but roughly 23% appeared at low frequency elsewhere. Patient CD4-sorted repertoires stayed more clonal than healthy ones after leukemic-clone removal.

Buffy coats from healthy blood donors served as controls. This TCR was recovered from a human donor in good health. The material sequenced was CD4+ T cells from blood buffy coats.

The CDR3 nucleotides read TGTGCCAGCAGTGGGACAGGTACTAGGTACGAGCAGTACTTC. It specifies CASSGTGTRYEQYF. V gene TRBV6-5 combines with J gene TRBJ2-7; TRBD1 matches at 8 bases. The CDR3 has 14 amino acids. V lost 5 bases, J lost 4 bases, and 7 bases stayed unmatched. The germline V gene encodes CDR1 MNHEY and CDR2 SVGAGI.